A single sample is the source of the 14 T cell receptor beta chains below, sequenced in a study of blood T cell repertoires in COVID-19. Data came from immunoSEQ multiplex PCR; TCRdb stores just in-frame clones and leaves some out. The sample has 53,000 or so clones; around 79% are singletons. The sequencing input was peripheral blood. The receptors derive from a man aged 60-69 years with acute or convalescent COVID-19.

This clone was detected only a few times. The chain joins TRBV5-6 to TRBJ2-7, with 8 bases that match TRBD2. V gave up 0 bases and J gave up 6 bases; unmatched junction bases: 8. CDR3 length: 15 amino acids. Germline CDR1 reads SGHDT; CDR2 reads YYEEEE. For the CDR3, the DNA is TGTGCCAGCAGCTTGGGAGTGGGACTAGGGGGCGAGCAGTACTTC. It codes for CASSLGVGLGGEQYF.

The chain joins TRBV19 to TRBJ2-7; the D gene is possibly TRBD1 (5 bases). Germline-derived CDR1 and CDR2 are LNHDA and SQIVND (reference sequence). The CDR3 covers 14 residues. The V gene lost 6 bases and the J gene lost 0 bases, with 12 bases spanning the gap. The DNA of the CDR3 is TGTGCCAGTAGGTCACAGGAGAGCTCCTACGAGCAGTACTTC. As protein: CASRSQESSYEQYF. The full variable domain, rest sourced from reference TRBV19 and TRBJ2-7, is DGGITQSPKYLFRKEGQNVTLSCEQNLNHDAMYWYRQDPGQGLRLIYYSQIVNDFQKGDIAEGYSVSREKKESFPLTVTSAQKNPTAFYLCASRSQESSYEQYFGPGTRLTVT.

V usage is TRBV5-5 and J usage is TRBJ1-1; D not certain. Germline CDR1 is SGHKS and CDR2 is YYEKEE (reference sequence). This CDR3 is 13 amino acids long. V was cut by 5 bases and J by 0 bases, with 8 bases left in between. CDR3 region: CASSFTVNTEAFF. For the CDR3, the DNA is TGTGCCAGCAGTTTCACAGTGAACACTGAAGCTTTCTTT.

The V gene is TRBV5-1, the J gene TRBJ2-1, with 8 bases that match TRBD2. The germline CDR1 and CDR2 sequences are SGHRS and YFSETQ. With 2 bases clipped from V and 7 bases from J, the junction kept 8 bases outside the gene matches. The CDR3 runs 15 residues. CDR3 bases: TGCGCCAGCAGCTTAAGCGGGAGTGCTTTGAATGAGCAGTTCTTC. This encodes CASSLSGSALNEQFF. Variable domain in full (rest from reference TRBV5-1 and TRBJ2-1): KAGVTQTPRYLIKTRGQQVTLSCSPISGHRSVSWYQQTPGQGLQFLFEYFSETQRNKGNFPGRFSGRQFSNSRSEMNVSTLELGDSALYLCASSLSGSALNEQFFGPGTRLTVL.

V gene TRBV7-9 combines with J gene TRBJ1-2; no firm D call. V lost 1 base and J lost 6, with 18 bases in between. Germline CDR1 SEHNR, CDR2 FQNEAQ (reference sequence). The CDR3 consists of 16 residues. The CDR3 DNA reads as TGTGCCAGCAGCTTAGATGGAGGACGGGGAGGGCATGGCTACACCTTC. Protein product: CASSLDGGRGGHGYTF.

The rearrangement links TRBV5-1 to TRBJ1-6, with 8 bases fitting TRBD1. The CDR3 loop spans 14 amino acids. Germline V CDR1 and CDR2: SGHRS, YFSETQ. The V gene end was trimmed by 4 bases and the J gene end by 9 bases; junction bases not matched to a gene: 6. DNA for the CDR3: TGCGCCAGCAGCCCAGGAGACAGGGGTTCACCCCTCCACTTT. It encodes CASSPGDRGSPLHF.

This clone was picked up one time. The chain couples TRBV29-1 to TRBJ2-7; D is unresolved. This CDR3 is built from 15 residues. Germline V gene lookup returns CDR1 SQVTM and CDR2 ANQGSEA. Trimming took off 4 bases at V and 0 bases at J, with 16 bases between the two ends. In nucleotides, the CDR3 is TGCAGCGTTGTGCCTAAAACAGTGACCTCCTACGAGCAGTACTTC. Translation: CSVVPKTVTSYEQYF.

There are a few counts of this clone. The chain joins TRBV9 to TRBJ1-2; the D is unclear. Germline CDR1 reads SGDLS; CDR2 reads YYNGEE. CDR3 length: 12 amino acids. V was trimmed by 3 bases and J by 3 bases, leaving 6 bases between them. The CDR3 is CASSAGYYGYTF. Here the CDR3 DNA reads TGTGCCAGCAGCGCGGGATACTATGGCTACACCTTC.

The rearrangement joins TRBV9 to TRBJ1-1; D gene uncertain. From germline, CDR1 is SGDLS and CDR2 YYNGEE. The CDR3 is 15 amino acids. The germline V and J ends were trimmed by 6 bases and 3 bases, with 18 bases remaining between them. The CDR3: CASTKLQEEHTEAFF. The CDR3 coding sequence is TGTGCCAGCACTAAACTCCAGGAGGAACACACTGAAGCTTTCTTT.

CDR3: CASSEKLAGGPSTDTQYF. In DNA, the CDR3 is TGCGCCAGCAGTGAGAAACTAGCGGGAGGCCCTAGCACAGATACGCAGTATTTT. The gene calls are TRBV10-1 and TRBJ2-3; 12 bases are a match to TRBD2. The V and J ends lost 2 bases and 0 bases, in that order; junction bases with no gene match: 6. The CDR3 is 18 residues long. CDR1 and CDR2 from the germline V gene are WNHNN and SYGVQD (reference sequence).

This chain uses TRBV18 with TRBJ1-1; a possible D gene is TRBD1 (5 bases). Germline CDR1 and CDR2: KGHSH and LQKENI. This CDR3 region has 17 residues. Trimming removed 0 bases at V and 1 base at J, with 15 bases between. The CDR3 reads CASSPPSAGRRNTEAFF. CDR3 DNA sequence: TGTGCCAGCTCACCACCTTCGGCAGGGAGGAGGAACACTGAAGCTTTCTTT.

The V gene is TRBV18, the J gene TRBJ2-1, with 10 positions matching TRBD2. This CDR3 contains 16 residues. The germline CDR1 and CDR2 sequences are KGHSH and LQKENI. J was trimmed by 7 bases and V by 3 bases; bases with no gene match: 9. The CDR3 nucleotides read TGTGCCAGCTCACCTGAAGCGGGAGGGCCGAGAAATGAGCAGTTCTTC. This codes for CASSPEAGGPRNEQFF.

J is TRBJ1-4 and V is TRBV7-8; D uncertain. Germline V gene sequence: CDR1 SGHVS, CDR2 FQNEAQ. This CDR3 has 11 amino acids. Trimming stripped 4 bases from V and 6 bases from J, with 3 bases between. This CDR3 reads CASSSYEKLFF. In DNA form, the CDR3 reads TGTGCCAGCAGCTCATATGAAAAACTGTTTTTT. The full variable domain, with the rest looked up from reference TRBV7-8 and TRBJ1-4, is GAGVSQSPRYKVAKRGQDVALRCDPISGHVSLFWYQQALGQGPEFLTYFQNEAQLDKSGLPSDRFFAERPEGSVSTLKIQRTQQEDSAVYLCASSSYEKLFFGSGTQLSVL.

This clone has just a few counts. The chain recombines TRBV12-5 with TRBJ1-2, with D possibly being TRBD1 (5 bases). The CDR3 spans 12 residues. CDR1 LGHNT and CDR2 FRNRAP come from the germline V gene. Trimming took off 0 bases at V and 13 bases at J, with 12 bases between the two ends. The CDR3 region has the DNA TGTGCTAGTGGTTTGGTTGTGGGGCCGTTCACCTTC. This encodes CASGLVVGPFTF. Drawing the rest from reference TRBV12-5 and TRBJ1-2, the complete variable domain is DARVTQTPRHKVTEMGQEVTMRCQPILGHNTVFWYRQTMMQGLELLAYFRNRAPLDDSGMPKDRFSAEMPDATLATLKIQPSEPRDSAVYFCASGLVVGPFTFGSGTRLTVV.